The 6 T cell receptor beta chains given below trace back to one sample, sequenced in a study of metastatic and nonmetastatic thyroid tumors. TCRdb called clones again from the PCR reads with MiXCR. The sample has tens of thousands of clones, under 25% seen once; the top ten hold around 3.6%. All patients were untreated before thyroid surgery. The material sequenced was blood. Receptors originate from a male donor with papillary thyroid cancer or a benign thyroid nodule (not recorded which). Some clones in this sample may be carry-over from other donors' samples.

The V and J genes are TRBV20-1 and TRBJ2-2; 10 bases match TRBD2. The CDR3 sequence is 14 residues long. The V gene's germline CDR1 is DFQATT and CDR2 SNEGSKA (reference sequence). Germline trimming cut 3 bases from V and 5 bases from J; bases unmatched to any gene: 3. CDR3 DNA: TGCAGTGCTAGGAGCGGGAGGGGAACCGGGGAGCTGTTTTTT. Protein product: CSARSGRGTGELFF.

This clone was observed many times. The V and J genes are TRBV11-1 and TRBJ2-1, with 13 nucleotides matching TRBD2. This CDR3 is 17 amino acids long. CDR1 and CDR2 from the germline V gene are SGHAT and FQDESV (reference sequence). The V gene end was trimmed by 2 bases and the J gene end by 4 bases; junction bases not matched to a gene: 5. The CDR3 loop is CASSLWTLAGGYNEQFF. CDR3 nucleotides: TGTGCCAGCAGCTTATGGACACTAGCGGGAGGGTACAATGAGCAGTTCTTC.

This clone was seen a handful of times. The rearrangement links TRBV19 to TRBJ2-1; D is perhaps TRBD1 or TRBD2 (6 bases each). Germline loops: CDR1 LNHDA, CDR2 SQIVND (reference sequence). The CDR3 consists of 15 residues. Trimming pared 7 bases from V and 0 bases from J, leaving 13 bases between. CDR3 residues: CASTFGGGSYNEQFF. CDR3 bases: TGTGCCAGTACCTTTGGAGGGGGCTCCTACAATGAGCAGTTCTTC.

This clone was detected only once. The rearrangement uses TRBV11-2 and TRBJ2-5, with D perhaps matching TRBD1 or TRBD2 (5 bases each). The V and J ends lost 4 bases and 3 bases respectively, with 9 bases between them. This CDR3 is built from 13 residues. Germline V gene lookup returns CDR1 SGHAT and CDR2 FQNNGV. The CDR3 here is CASSWGRKETQYF. The DNA of the CDR3 is TGTGCCAGCAGCTGGGGACGGAAAGAGACCCAGTACTTC.

This clone was detected ten times or more. This rearrangement joins TRBV2 to TRBJ2-3, with 8 positions matching TRBD1. The CDR3 is 14 amino acids. Per germline, CDR1 SNHLY and CDR2 FYNNEI. The trim removed 6 bases at V and 4 bases at J, leaving 6 bases unmatched. The CDR3, as DNA: TGTGCCAGCAGCCGAGACAGGGGATCAGATACGCAGTATTTT. The encoded protein is CASSRDRGSDTQYF.

The chain employs TRBV30 and TRBJ1-1, with 8 bases lining up with TRBD1. The J segment lost 5 bases and the V segment lost 2 bases, leaving 4 bases of the junction unmatched. This CDR3 contains 13 residues. Germline V gene sequence: CDR1 GTSNPN, CDR2 SVGIG (reference sequence). In nucleotides, the CDR3 is TGTGCCTGGAGTCCAGGGGGCCGGACTGAAGCTTTCTTT. This encodes CAWSPGGRTEAFF.